Described below is a single T cell receptor beta chain sequence and its context. Antigen: not known. Generated by immunoSEQ multiplex PCR, the TCRdb table keeps only in-frame clones and is missing some. This table holds roughly 2.2 million clones, approximately 93% found once. This entry comes from a study of shared clonotypes between healthy human individuals. Study overall: The cohort comprised a couple of women and a few men. Their ages spanned 18 to 49 years.

Study-wide results and caveats: Researchers found naive subsets generally carried larger estimated richness than memory subsets.

Germline CDR1 and CDR2: SQVTM and ANQGSEA. V was trimmed by 5 bases and J by 0 bases, leaving 13 bases between them. The CDR3 extends over 14 amino acids. Study donors comprised healthy, HIV-negative adults devoid of recent acute infection or vaccination. Splitting the CD4+ cells yielded a CD45RA+ naive subset and a CD45RA-negative memory subset. The V call is TRBV29-1, the J call TRBJ1-1, with D perhaps matching TRBD1 (5 bases). This receptor was taken from a man aged 18 to 35 in good health. Some clones in this sample may be carry-over from other donors' samples. The sample taken for sequencing was naive CD4+ T cells from PBMCs. The subset denotes: CD45RA+ positively selected. Here the CDR3 DNA reads TGCAGCGTTTATCCGCAGGGAATGAACACTGAAGCTTTCTTT. Its protein product is CSVYPQGMNTEAFF.